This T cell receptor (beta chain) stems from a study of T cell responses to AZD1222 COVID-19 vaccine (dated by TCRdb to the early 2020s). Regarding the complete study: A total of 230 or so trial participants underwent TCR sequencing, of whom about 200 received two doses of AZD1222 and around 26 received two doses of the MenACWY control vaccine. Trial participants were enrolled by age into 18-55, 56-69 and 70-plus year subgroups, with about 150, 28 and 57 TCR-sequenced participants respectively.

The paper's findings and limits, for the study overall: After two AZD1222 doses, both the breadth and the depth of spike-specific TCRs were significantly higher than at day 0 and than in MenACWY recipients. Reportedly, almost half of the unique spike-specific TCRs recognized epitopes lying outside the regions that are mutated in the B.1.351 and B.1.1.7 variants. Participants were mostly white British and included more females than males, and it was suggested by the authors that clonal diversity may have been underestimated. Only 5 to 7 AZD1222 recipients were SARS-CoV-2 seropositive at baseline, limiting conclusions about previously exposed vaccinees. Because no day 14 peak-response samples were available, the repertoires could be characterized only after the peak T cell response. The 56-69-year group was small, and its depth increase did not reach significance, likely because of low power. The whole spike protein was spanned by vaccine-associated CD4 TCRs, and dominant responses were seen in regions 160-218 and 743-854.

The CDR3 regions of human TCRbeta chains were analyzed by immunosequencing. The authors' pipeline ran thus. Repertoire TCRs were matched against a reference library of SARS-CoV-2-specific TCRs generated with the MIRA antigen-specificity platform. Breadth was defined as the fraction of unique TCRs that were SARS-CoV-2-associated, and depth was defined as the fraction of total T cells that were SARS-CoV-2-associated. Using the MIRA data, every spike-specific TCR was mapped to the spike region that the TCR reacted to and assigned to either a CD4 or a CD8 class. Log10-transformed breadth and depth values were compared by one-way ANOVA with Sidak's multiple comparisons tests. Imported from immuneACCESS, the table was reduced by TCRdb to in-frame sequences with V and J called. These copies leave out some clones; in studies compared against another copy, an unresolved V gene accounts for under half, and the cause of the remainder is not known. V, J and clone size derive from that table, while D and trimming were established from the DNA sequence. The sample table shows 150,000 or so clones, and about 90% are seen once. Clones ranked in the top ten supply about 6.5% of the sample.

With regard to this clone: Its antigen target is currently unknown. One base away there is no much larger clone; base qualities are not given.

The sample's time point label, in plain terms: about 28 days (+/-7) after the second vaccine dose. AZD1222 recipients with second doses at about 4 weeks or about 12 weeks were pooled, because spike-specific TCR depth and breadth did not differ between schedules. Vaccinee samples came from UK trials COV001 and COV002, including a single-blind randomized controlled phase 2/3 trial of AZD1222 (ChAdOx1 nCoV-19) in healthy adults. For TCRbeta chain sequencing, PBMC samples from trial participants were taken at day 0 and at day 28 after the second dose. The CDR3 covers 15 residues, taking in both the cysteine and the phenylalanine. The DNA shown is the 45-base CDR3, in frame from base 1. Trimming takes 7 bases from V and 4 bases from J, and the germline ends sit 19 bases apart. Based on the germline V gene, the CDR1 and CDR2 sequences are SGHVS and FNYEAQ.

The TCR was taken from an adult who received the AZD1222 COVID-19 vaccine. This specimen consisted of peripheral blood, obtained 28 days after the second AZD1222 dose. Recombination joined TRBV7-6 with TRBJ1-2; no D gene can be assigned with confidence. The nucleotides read TGTGCCAGCACCTCTAGGCAGGCGGGGATCTATGGCTACACCTTC. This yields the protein CASTSRQAGIYGYTF.